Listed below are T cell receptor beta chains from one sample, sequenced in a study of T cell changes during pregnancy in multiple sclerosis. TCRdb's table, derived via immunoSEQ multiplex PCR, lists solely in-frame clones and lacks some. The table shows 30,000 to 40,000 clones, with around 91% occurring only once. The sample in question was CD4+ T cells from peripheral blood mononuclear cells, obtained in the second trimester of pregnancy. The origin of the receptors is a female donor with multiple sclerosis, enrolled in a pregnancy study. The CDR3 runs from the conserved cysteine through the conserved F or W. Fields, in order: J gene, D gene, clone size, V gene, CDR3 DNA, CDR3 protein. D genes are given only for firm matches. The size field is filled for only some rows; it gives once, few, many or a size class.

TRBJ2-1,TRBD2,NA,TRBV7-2,TGTGCCAGCCAACGGGGGGGGAGTAGCAATGAGCAGTTCTTC,CASQRGGSSNEQFF
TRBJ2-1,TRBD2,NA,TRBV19,TGTGCCAGTAGTAGCCTAGCGGGGCAGGAGCAGTTCTTC,CASSSLAGQEQFF
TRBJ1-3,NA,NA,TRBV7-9,TGTGCCAGCAGCCCTCGGGTCAGAGACGGCTCTGGAAACACCATATATTTT,CASSPRVRDGSGNTIYF
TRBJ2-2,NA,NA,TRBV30,TGTGCCTGGACCCTGCTAGCGAGGAACACCGGGGAGCTGTTTTTT,CAWTLLARNTGELFF
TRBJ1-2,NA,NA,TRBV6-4,TGTGCCAGCAGTGACCAGGACACTCCATCGAACTATGGCTACACCTTC,CASSDQDTPSNYGYTF
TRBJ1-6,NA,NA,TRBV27,TGTGCCAGCAGTTTCGGTTATAATTCACCCCTCCACTTT,CASSFGYNSPLHF
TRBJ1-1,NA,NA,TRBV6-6,TGTGCCAGCAGCCCCTGGGAGGTAGGCACTGAAGCTTTCTTT,CASSPWEVGTEAFF
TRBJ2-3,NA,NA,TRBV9,TGTGCCAGCAGCGTAGACGGGAGAGGGGATACGCAGTATTTT,CASSVDGRGDTQYF
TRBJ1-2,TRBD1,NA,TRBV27,TGTGCCAGCAGGAGACAGGGGGCGCAGGGCTACACCTTC,CASRRQGAQGYTF
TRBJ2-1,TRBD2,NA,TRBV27,TGTGCCAGCAGTTTACGCCGGACTAGCGGGAGGGTCGACAATGAGCAGTTCTTC,CASSLRRTSGRVDNEQFF
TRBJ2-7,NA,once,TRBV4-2,TGTGCCAGCAGCCAAGCCAGGCAGGGCTGGTACGAGCAGTACTTC,CASSQARQGWYEQYF
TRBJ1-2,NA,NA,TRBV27,TGTGCCAGCAGACCTCAGAACTCTCTAGGTTCATCTGGCTACACCTTC,CASRPQNSLGSSGYTF
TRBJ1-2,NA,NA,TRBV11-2,TGTGCCAGCAGCTTTTCCAGTCTGAACTATGGCTACACCTTC,CASSFSSLNYGYTF
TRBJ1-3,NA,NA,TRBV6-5,TGTGCCAGCAGCCTTGGGGGGAAGTCTGGAAACACCATATATTTT,CASSLGGKSGNTIYF
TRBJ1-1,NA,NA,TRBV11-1,TGTGCCAGCAGCCGAGACAGGAATGAAGCTTTCTTT,CASSRDRNEAFF
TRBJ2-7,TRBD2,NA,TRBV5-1,TGCGCCAGCAGCTTGGCCTGGGCTCAGGGACTAGCGGGAGCTATCTACGAGCAGTACTTC,CASSLAWAQGLAGAIYEQYF
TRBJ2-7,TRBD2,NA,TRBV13,TGTGCCAGCAGCTTTCGGACTAGCGGGAGCTACGAGCAGTACTTC,CASSFRTSGSYEQYF
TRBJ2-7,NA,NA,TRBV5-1,TGCGCCAGCAGCGTGCAGGGCGACGAGCAGTACTTC,CASSVQGDEQYF
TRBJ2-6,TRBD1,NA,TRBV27,TGTGCCAGCAAAGACAGGGCCTCTGGGGCCAACGTCCTGACTTTC,CASKDRASGANVLTF
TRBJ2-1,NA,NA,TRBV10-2,TGCGCCAGCAGTGAGTCCACCGGTGAGCAGTTCTTC,CASSESTGEQFF
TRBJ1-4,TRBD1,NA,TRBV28,TGTGCCAGCAGGGACAGGGGGCGTACTAATGAAAAACTGTTTTTT,CASRDRGRTNEKLFF
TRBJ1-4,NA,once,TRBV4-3,TGCGCCAGCAGCCAGAAGGGGGGGCGCAATGAAAAACTGTTTTTT,CASSQKGGRNEKLFF
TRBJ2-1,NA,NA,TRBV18,TGTGCCAGCTCACCACGGTCGGGCTACAATGAGCAGTTCTTC,CASSPRSGYNEQFF
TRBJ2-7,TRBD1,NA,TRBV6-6,TGTGCCAGCAGTTATAGCACCACAGGGGTCCCCTACGAGCAGTACTTC,CASSYSTTGVPYEQYF
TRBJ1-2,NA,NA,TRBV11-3,TGTGCCAGCAGCAGTCCCCCAGGCAACTATGGCTACACCTTC,CASSSPPGNYGYTF
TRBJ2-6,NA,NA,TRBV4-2,TGTGCCAGCAGCCAGGCAGGGAACTCTGGGGCCAACGTCCTGACTTTC,CASSQAGNSGANVLTF
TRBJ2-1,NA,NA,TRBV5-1,TGCGCCAGCAGCTTGGTCCGGGGTAATGAGCAGTTCTTC,CASSLVRGNEQFF
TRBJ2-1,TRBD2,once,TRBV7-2,TGTGCCAGCAGCTTAGAGCTAGCGGAGCGGTTCTTC,CASSLELAERFF
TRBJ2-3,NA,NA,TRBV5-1,TGCGCCAGCAGCCCAAACACAGATACGCAGTATTTT,CASSPNTDTQYF
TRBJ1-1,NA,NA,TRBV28,TGTGCCAGCGGAGATTCCATGAACACTGAAGCTTTCTTT,CASGDSMNTEAFF
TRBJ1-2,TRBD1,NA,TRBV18,TGTGCCAGCTCACCACGACAGGGGAAAAACTATGGCTACACCTTC,CASSPRQGKNYGYTF
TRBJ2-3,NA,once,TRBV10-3,TGTGCCATCAGTGATATGTCCCCCCATACGCAGTATTTT,CAISDMSPHTQYF
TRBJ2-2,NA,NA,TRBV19,TGTGCCAGTAGTATTGGGGGCGACAGGAGAAACACCGGGGAGCTGTTTTTT,CASSIGGDRRNTGELFF
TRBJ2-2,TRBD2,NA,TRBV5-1,TGCGCCAGCAGCCGCTCGCTAGCGGGAGTAATGGACACCGGGGAGCTGTTTTTT,CASSRSLAGVMDTGELFF
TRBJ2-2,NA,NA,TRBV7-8,TGTGCCAGCAGACCACAGACCGGGGAGCTGTTTTTT,CASRPQTGELFF
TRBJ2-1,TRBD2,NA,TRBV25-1,TGTGCCAGCATCAACGGGGGAGGGAACTACAATGAGCAGTTCTTC,CASINGGGNYNEQFF
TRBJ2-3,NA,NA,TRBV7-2,TGTGCCAGCAGCTTAGCCTTCCAGGGCGACCCCAGGGATACGCAGTATTTT,CASSLAFQGDPRDTQYF
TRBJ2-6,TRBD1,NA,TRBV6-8,TGTGCCAGCAGAACGACAGGGGTTTGCTCTGGGGCCAACGTCCTGACTTTC,CASRTTGVCSGANVLTF
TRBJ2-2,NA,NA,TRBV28,TGTGCCAGCAGCCCTACCTGGACAAGGGAGCTGTTTTTT,CASSPTWTRELFF
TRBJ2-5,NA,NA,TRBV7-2,TGTGCCAGCAGCTTAGCCCGCCAAGAGACCCAGTACTTC,CASSLARQETQYF
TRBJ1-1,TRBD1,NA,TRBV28,TGTGCCAGCAGTTTAGGACAGGGTAAGGCTGAAGCTTTCTTT,CASSLGQGKAEAFF
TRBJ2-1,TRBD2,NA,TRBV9,TGTGCCAGCAGCGTAGCCGGGAGGGCCGCAAATGAGCAGTTCTTC,CASSVAGRAANEQFF
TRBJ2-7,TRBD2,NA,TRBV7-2,TGTGCCAGCAGCTTAGGGACTAGATACGAGCAGTACTTC,CASSLGTRYEQYF